The present entry profiles one T cell receptor beta chain with its context. Data came from immunoSEQ multiplex PCR; TCRdb stores just in-frame clones and leaves some out. The sample includes about 260,000 clones, 80% to 85% seen only once; the top ten take around 4.2%. The V and J ends lost 4 bases and 5 bases, in that order; junction bases with no gene match: 8. The CDR3 contains 15 residues. CDR1 and CDR2 (germline): SGHKS, YYEKEE (reference sequence). This specimen comes from a study of blood T cell repertoires in COVID-19. The sequencing input was peripheral blood. This TCR derives from a man between 60 and 75 years old with acute or convalescent COVID-19. The chain recombines TRBV5-5 with TRBJ1-1; 10 bases fit TRBD1. CDR3: CASSPRQGARTEAFF. CDR3 sequence (DNA): TGTGCCAGCAGCCCTAGACAGGGGGCGAGAACTGAAGCTTTCTTT.